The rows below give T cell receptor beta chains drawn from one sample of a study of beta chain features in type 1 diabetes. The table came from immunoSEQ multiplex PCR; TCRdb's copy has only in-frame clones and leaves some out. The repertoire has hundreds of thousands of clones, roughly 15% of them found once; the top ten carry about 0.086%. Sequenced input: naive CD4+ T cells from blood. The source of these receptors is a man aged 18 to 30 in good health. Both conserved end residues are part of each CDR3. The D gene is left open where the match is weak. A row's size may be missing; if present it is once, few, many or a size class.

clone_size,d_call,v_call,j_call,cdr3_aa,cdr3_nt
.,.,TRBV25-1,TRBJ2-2,CASSEYPQGYTGELFF,TGTGCCAGCAGTGAATATCCCCAGGGATATACCGGGGAGCTGTTTTTT
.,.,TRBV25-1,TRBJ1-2,CASSDRVGGGYTF,TGTGCCAGCAGTGACAGGGTGGGGGGTGGCTACACCTTC
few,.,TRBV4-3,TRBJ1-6,CASSQEQGAAGNSPLHF,TGCGCCAGCAGCCAAGAACAAGGGGCGGCGGGAAATTCACCCCTCCACTTT
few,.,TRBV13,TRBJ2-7,CASSLGPQGQYF,TGTGCCAGCAGCTTAGGACCTCAGGGGCAGTACTTC
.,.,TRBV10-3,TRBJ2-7,CASSGTAYEQYF,TGTGCCAGCTCTGGGACGGCTTACGAGCAGTACTTC
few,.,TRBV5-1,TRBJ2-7,CASSQGIYEQYF,TGCGCCAGCAGCCAGGGGATCTACGAGCAGTACTTC
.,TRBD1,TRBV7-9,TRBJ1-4,CASSLPGTENEKLFF,TGTGCCAGCAGCTTGCCCGGGACAGAGAATGAAAAACTGTTTTTT
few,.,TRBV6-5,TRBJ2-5,CASLGETQYF,TGTGCCAGCTTAGGGGAGACCCAGTACTTC
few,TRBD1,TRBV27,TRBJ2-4,CASSDRGLIVSKNIQYF,TGTGCCAGCAGCGACAGGGGCCTAATCGTGTCCAAAAACATTCAGTACTTC
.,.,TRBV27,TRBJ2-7,CASSPAGSRREQYF,TGTGCCAGCAGCCCTGCAGGGAGTCGGCGGGAGCAGTACTTC
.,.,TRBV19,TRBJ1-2,CASSTTVLSYRYTF,TGTGCCAGTAGTACGACAGTACTCTCCTACCGCTACACCTTC
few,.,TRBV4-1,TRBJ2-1,CASRSPGEANNEQFF,TGCGCCAGCAGGTCTCCGGGAGAAGCGAACAATGAGCAGTTCTTC
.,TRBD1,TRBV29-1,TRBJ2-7,CSVAQGAGYEQYF,TGCAGCGTTGCACAGGGGGCTGGCTACGAGCAGTACTTC
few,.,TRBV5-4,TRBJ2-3,CASSLRGPSTDTQYF,TGTGCCAGCAGCTTGCGGGGGCCTAGCACAGATACGCAGTATTTT
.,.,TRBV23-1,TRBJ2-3,CASSQSTENHTDTQYF,TGCGCCAGCAGTCAATCGACCGAAAACCACACAGATACGCAGTATTTT
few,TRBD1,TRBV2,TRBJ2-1,CASSITGTGYNEQFF,TGTGCCAGCAGTATTACCGGGACAGGCTACAATGAGCAGTTCTTC
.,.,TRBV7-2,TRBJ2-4,CASSLTLQGTKNIQYF,TGTGCCAGCAGCTTAACTTTACAGGGAACCAAAAACATTCAGTACTTC
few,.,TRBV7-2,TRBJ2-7,CASSLVAGPSYEQYF,TGTGCCAGCAGCTTAGTTGCAGGTCCCTCCTACGAGCAGTACTTC
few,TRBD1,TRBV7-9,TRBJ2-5,CASSSRGETQYF,TGTGCCAGCAGCTCCAGGGGGGAGACCCAGTACTTC
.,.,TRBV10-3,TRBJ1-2,CAIGGQQGDYGYTF,TGTGCCATCGGGGGTCAGCAGGGTGACTATGGCTACACCTTC
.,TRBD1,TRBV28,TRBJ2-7,CASSHDRVRKYF,TGTGCCAGCAGTCATGACAGGGTTAGGAAGTACTTC
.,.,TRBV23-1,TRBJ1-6,CASSQRLQRPQGNSPLHF,TGCGCCAGCAGTCAACGCCTGCAGCGTCCGCAGGGGAATTCACCCCTCCACTTT
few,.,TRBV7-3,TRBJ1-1,CASSLTRFGNTEAFF,TGTGCCAGCAGCTTAACGAGGTTTGGGAACACTGAAGCTTTCTTT
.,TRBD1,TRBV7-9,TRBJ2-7,CASSRTGNYEQYF,TGTGCCAGCAGCAGGACAGGGAACTACGAGCAGTACTTC
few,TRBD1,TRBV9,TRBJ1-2,CASSGNRGNYGYTF,TGTGCCAGCAGCGGGAACAGGGGGAACTATGGCTACACCTTC
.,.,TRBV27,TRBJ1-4,CASTVGPPKYNEKLFF,TGTGCCAGCACCGTGGGCCCACCGAAATATAATGAAAAACTGTTTTTT
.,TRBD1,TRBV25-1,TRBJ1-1,CASSSRTGPTEAFF,TGTGCCAGCAGTTCGCGGACAGGGCCAACTGAAGCTTTCTTT
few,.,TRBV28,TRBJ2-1,CASSGGNEQFF,TGTGCCAGCAGTGGGGGCAATGAGCAGTTCTTC
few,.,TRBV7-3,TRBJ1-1,CASSSFDRGLTEAFF,TGTGCCAGCAGCTCCTTCGACAGAGGCTTAACTGAAGCTTTCTTT
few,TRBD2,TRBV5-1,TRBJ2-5,CASSDWIAGGETQYF,TGCGCCAGCAGCGACTGGATAGCGGGAGGGGAGACCCAGTACTTC
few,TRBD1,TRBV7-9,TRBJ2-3,CASSFQGAGTDTQYF,TGTGCCAGCAGCTTTCAGGGGGCGGGGACAGATACGCAGTATTTT
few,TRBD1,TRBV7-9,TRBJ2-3,CARSLPGQGPDTQYF,TGTGCCAGAAGCTTACCGGGACAGGGCCCAGATACGCAGTATTTT
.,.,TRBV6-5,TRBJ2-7,CASSLGQLPHEQYF,TGTGCCAGCAGCCTTGGACAGCTACCTCACGAGCAGTACTTC
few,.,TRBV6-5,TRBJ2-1,CASSTGAGYNEQFF,TGTGCCAGCAGTACCGGAGCTGGGTACAATGAGCAGTTCTTC
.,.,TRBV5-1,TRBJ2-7,CASSLQGYEQYF,TGCGCCAGCAGCTTACAGGGCTACGAGCAGTACTTC
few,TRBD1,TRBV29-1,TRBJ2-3,CSADRGWDTQYF,TGCAGCGCGGACAGGGGGTGGGATACGCAGTATTTT
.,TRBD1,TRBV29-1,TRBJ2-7,CSVGTGSEQYF,TGCAGCGTGGGGACAGGGTCCGAGCAGTACTTC
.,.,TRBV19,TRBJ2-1,CASSIRGSYNEQFF,TGTGCCAGTAGTATTAGGGGGTCCTACAATGAGCAGTTCTTC
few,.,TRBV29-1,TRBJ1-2,CSVEGQGHGYTF,TGCAGCGTTGAGGGGCAGGGACATGGCTACACCTTC
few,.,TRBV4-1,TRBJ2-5,CASSYTGKETQYF,TGCGCCAGCAGTTATACGGGGAAAGAGACCCAGTACTTC
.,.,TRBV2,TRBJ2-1,CASNPLAGYNEQFF,TGTGCCAGCAACCCCCTGGCAGGCTACAATGAGCAGTTCTTC